This T cell receptor beta chain appears in the sequencing data of a study of identical twins. Study-wide findings and caveats: Rather than following the same donors, the conclusions depended on cross-sectional statistical analysis.

Every donor was a healthy Caucasian. Template switching supplied a universal primer site; unique molecular identifiers were carried on the cDNA. TCRdb re-analysed the 5' RACE reads in MiXCR, keeping a single row per CDR3 protein. The table includes about 200,000 distinct CDR3 sequences, 7.5% detected once. Points on this clonotype: What it recognizes is unknown.

The CDR3 length is 16 residues. CDR1 WSHSY and CDR2 SAAADI come from the germline V gene. V was pared by 0 bases and J by 6 bases, with 18 bases between. These data were likewise used in another study, on yellow fever vaccine responses in identical twins. That publication notes: Vaccine T cell responses of twins reportedly seemed partly convergent and partly personalized.

Sample: memory (CD45RO+) T cells sorted from blood. The chain employs TRBV10-2 and TRBJ2-7, with D tentatively TRBD1 (5 bases). This TCR was sampled from a woman aged 18-29 years in good health. The CDR3 nucleotides read TGCGCCAGCAGTGAGTCGAAGGGGCTATTACGGGCCGAGCAGTACTTC. Amino acids: CASSESKGLLRAEQYF.